These T cell receptor beta chains were read from a single sample in a study of T cell responses to AZD1222 COVID-19 vaccine. Clones were sequenced by immunoSEQ multiplex PCR, and TCRdb holds only the in-frame ones, with some missing. The sample holds just over 150,000 clones, approximately 90% seen once. The sample was peripheral blood, taken on day 0 of AZD1222 vaccination. The receptors were gathered from an adult in good health. The CDR3 runs from the conserved cysteine through the conserved F or W. The order of the fields is J gene, clone size, D gene, V gene, CDR3 DNA, CDR3 protein. D genes are given only for firm matches. Rows give clone size only sometimes, using once, few, many, or a class for an expanded clone.

j_call: TRBJ2-6
clone_size: NA
d_call: NA
v_call: TRBV27
cdr3_nt: TGTGCCAGCAGTCCCAGCTCTGGGGCCAACGTCCTGACTTTC
cdr3_aa: CASSPSSGANVLTF

j_call: TRBJ2-7
clone_size: once
d_call: NA
v_call: TRBV3-1/TRBV3-2
cdr3_nt: TGTGCCAGCAGCCAAGACCGACTCCGTCCCCACTCCTACGAGCAGTACTTC
cdr3_aa: CASSQDRLRPHSYEQYF

j_call: TRBJ2-3
clone_size: NA
d_call: NA
v_call: TRBV5-4
cdr3_nt: TGTGCCAGCAGCTTGGAAGCGGTCGGACGGGACTCAAGAAAAGAGCAGTATTTT
cdr3_aa: CASSLEAVGRDSRKEQYF

j_call: TRBJ2-5
clone_size: NA
d_call: TRBD1
v_call: TRBV28
cdr3_nt: TGTGCCAGCAGTTTAGACAAGACAGGGTGGGAAGAGACCCAGTACTTC
cdr3_aa: CASSLDKTGWEETQYF

j_call: TRBJ1-1
clone_size: NA
d_call: TRBD1
v_call: TRBV28
cdr3_nt: TGTGCCAGCACAGTGACAGGGGTCCGTGTGAACACTGAAGCTTTCTTT
cdr3_aa: CASTVTGVRVNTEAFF

j_call: TRBJ1-6
clone_size: NA
d_call: NA
v_call: TRBV19
cdr3_nt: TGTGCCAGTAGTATGCAGGGAAATTCACCCCTCCACTTT
cdr3_aa: CASSMQGNSPLHF

j_call: TRBJ2-1
clone_size: NA
d_call: NA
v_call: TRBV12-5
cdr3_nt: TGTGCTAGTGGTTTGGTAGGAGTAGGGGACTGGGCCTCCTACAATGAGCAGTTCTTC
cdr3_aa: CASGLVGVGDWASYNEQFF

j_call: TRBJ2-7
clone_size: NA
d_call: NA
v_call: TRBV27
cdr3_nt: TGTGCCAGCAGTCCCCGGGTAGGCTCCTACGAGCAGTACTTC
cdr3_aa: CASSPRVGSYEQYF

j_call: TRBJ2-1
clone_size: NA
d_call: TRBD2
v_call: TRBV5-1
cdr3_nt: TGCGCCAGCACTGGACTAGCCTACAATGAGCAGTTCTTC
cdr3_aa: CASTGLAYNEQFF

j_call: TRBJ2-7
clone_size: NA
d_call: TRBD2
v_call: TRBV5-8
cdr3_nt: TGTGCCAGCAGCTTGGCCTCGACTAGCTTGCTATCCTACGAGCAGTACTTC
cdr3_aa: CASSLASTSLLSYEQYF

j_call: TRBJ1-5
clone_size: NA
d_call: NA
v_call: TRBV7-2
cdr3_nt: TGTGCCAGCAGCTTAGATCTGGGTCAGCCCCAGCATTTT
cdr3_aa: CASSLDLGQPQHF

j_call: TRBJ2-2
clone_size: NA
d_call: NA
v_call: TRBV7-9
cdr3_nt: TGTGCCAGCAGCTTATTACAGATCACCGGGGAGCTGTTTTTT
cdr3_aa: CASSLLQITGELFF